The next 29 T cell receptor beta chains were all read from a single sample in a study of blood T cells in healthy people across ages. A second about 7 to 11 cycle PCR used barcoded and J-beta primers. TCRdb itself ran the 5' RACE reads through MiXCR, one entry per CDR3 protein. The sample shows about 580,000 distinct CDR3 sequences, around 48% of them seen only once. Specimen: blood. These receptors were obtained from a man aged 80 or over in good health.

V is TRBV3-1 and J is TRBJ2-1; the D is unclear. Germline V gives CDR1 LGHDT, CDR2 YNNKEL (reference sequence). The V end was cut by 1 base, the J end by 5 bases, with 12 bases between. The CDR3 is 15 amino acids. Written as DNA, the CDR3 is TGTGCCAGCAGCCAAGGTGGGCTTGCCGACAATGAGCAGTTCTTC. Protein product: CASSQGGLADNEQFF.

This clonotype turned up a few times. The chain carries TRBV5-1 and TRBJ2-1; TRBD2 matches 8 bases. The junction had 4 bases not matched to a gene; V was cut back by 2 bases and J by 0 bases. The V gene's germline CDR1 is SGHRS and CDR2 YFSETQ. The length of the CDR3 is 16 residues. The CDR3, as DNA: TGCGCCAGCAGCTTTAGCGGGACCCCCTCCTACAATGAGCAGTTCTTC. Its protein is CASSFSGTPSYNEQFF.

The chain carries TRBV13 and TRBJ2-7; 11 bases are shared with TRBD2. With V trimmed by 5 bases and J by 3 bases, 18 bases remained unmatched. CDR3 size: 19 residues. Germline V gives CDR1 PRHDT, CDR2 FYEKMQ (reference sequence). CDR3 nucleotides: TGTGCCAGCAGCCCCCCTGGGGGCCTTTCTAGCGGGAGGTTCTACGAGCAGTACTTC. Its protein product is CASSPPGGLSSGRFYEQYF.

V usage is TRBV18 and J usage is TRBJ1-4; D call uncertain. The CDR3 sequence is 14 residues long. Germline V gives CDR1 KGHSH, CDR2 LQKENI. Trimming stripped 3 bases from V and 3 bases from J, with 8 bases between. CDR3 nucleotide sequence: TGTGCCAGCTCACCCCGGCAGGCTAATGAAAAACTGTTTTTT. Amino acid sequence: CASSPRQANEKLFF.

V usage is TRBV29-1 and J usage is TRBJ1-2, with no clear D. The germline CDR1 and CDR2 sequences are SQVTM and ANQGSEA. Deletions cut 6 bases from V and 13 bases from J, with 15 bases between. The CDR3 runs 10 residues. The chain's CDR3 is CSVQLRATTF. The DNA of the CDR3 is TGCAGCGTCCAGCTGCGGGCCACCACCTTC.

V and J are TRBV7-8 and TRBJ2-5; D might be TRBD1 or TRBD2, each matching 7 bases. The CDR3 has 18 residues. The germline CDR1 and CDR2 sequences are SGHVS and FQNEAQ. V gave up 1 base and J gave up 2 bases, with 20 bases separating them. In DNA form, the CDR3 reads TGTGCCAGCAGCTTAGTGGGAGGGGCAGGGGGAAGGCAAGAGACCCAGTACTTC. Protein product: CASSLVGGAGGRQETQYF.

This rearrangement joins TRBV7-2 to TRBJ2-2; no clear D gene. There are 14 residues in the CDR3. Germline V CDR1 and CDR2: SGHTA, FQGNSA. Trimming stripped 1 base from V and 6 bases from J, with 9 bases between. CDR3 sequence (DNA): TGTGCCAGCAGCTTAGACAGCCTACCCGGGGAGCTGTTTTTT. This sequence encodes CASSLDSLPGELFF.

The rearrangement links TRBV5-1 to TRBJ2-1; D gene uncertain. The CDR3 consists of 15 residues. V was cut by 0 bases and J by 1 base, with 8 bases left in between. Germline V lookup: CDR1 SGHRS, CDR2 YFSETQ. CDR3 region: CASSLVARSYNEQFF. CDR3 coding DNA: TGCGCCAGCAGCTTGGTGGCGAGATCCTACAATGAGCAGTTCTTC.

This clonotype was recorded a few times. The chain is built from TRBV10-3 and TRBJ2-1; possibly TRBD1 for D (6 bases). Germline CDR1 and CDR2: ENHRY and SYGVKD. Trimming took 4 bases from V and 1 from J, leaving 8 bases between them. The CDR3 consists of 14 residues. The CDR3 DNA is TGTGCCATCAGTGGGGACACGTCCTACAATGAGCAGTTCTTC. This codes for CAISGDTSYNEQFF.

The chain combines TRBV25-1 with TRBJ1-2; D is unclear. The V end lost 0 bases, the J end lost 8 bases, and 10 bases lay between the germline ends. The CDR3 runs to 13 residues. Germline V gives CDR1 MGHDK, CDR2 SYGVNS. The CDR3 DNA follows: TGTGCCAGCAGTGAATACAGTCAGAGCGGCTACACCTTC. Its protein product is CASSEYSQSGYTF.

The chain carries TRBV5-6 and TRBJ2-7; 7 nucleotides line up with TRBD1. This CDR3 comprises 12 residues. CDR1 is SGHDT and CDR2 is YYEEEE in the germline V gene. J was trimmed by 3 bases and V by 6 bases; bases with no gene match: 3. In nucleotides, the CDR3 is TGTGCCAGCACTACAGGGGACTACGAGCAGTACTTC. Its translation: CASTTGDYEQYF.

This chain joins TRBV20-1 and TRBJ2-3; 9 bases are shared with TRBD1. Germline trimming cut 3 bases from V and 2 bases from J; bases unmatched to any gene: 6. Germline V lookup: CDR1 DFQATT, CDR2 SNEGSKA (reference sequence). The CDR3 is 15 residues long. CDR3 loop: CSASPTQGATDTQYF. The DNA for the CDR3 is TGCAGTGCTAGTCCCACACAGGGGGCCACAGATACGCAGTATTTT.

This chain connects TRBV12-3 or TRBV12-4 to TRBJ1-4; D not certain. Trimming removed 7 bases from V and 8 bases from J, with 17 bases in between. The CDR3 has 14 residues. The CDR3: CASTGLPPGEKLFF. CDR3 sequence (DNA): TGTGCCAGCACCGGGCTTCCCCCGGGGGAAAAACTGTTTTTT.

The table lists this clonotype with many counts. CDR3 coding DNA: TGTGCCAGCAGCCAAGCGCCACTAGGAGGTGAGCAGTTCTTC. This sequence encodes CASSQAPLGGEQFF. J is TRBJ2-1 and V is TRBV14; a weak D match, TRBD2 (5 bases). V was cut by 1 base and J by 9 bases, with 13 bases left in between. This CDR3 is built from 14 residues. Germline CDR1 SGHDN, CDR2 FVKESK.

The V call is TRBV6-5, the J call TRBJ2-7, with 10 nucleotides matching TRBD1. The CDR3 has 15 residues. Looked up from germline, CDR1 is MNHEY and CDR2 is SVGAGI. V lost 6 bases to trimming and J lost 5 bases; unmatched junction nucleotides: 10. Written as DNA, the CDR3 is TGTGCCAGCAGCCTCCGGGACAGGGGACCCGACGAGCAGTACTTC. Translated: CASSLRDRGPDEQYF.

J is TRBJ2-7 and V is TRBV11-3; D could derive from TRBD1 or TRBD2 (5 bases each). Looked up from germline, CDR1 is SGHNT and CDR2 is YENEEA. V was clipped by 8 bases and J by 1 base, with 12 bases between them. The CDR3 has 13 residues. The CDR3 DNA is TGTGCCAGCGCCCCCGGGGCATCCTACGAGCAGTACTTC. It yields the protein CASAPGASYEQYF.

V gene TRBV7-2 combines with J gene TRBJ2-3; 9 positions match TRBD2. V shed 6 bases, J shed 4 bases, and the junction held 11 bases outside the gene matches. Germline lookup yields CDR1 SGHTA and CDR2 FQGNSA. The CDR3 is 16 amino acids. CDR3 sequence: CASRRNSGSGPDTQYF. The CDR3, as DNA: TGTGCCAGCAGACGCAATAGCGGGAGTGGACCAGATACGCAGTATTTT.

The chain is built from TRBV7-2 and TRBJ1-1; D gene uncertain. The CDR3 sequence is 15 residues long. The ends were cut back, 1 base at V and 1 base at J, with 10 bases in the middle. Germline CDR1 reads SGHTA; CDR2 reads FQGNSA. The CDR3 nucleotides read TGTGCCAGCAGCTTAGTCGTACGTGGGAACACTGAAGCTTTCTTT. This encodes CASSLVVRGNTEAFF. Complete variable domain (other parts from reference TRBV7-2 and TRBJ1-1): GAGVSQSPSNKVTEKGKDVELRCDPISGHTALYWYRQSLGQGLEFLIYFQGNSAPDKSGLPSDRFSAERTGGSVSTLTIQRTQQEDSAVYLCASSLVVRGNTEAFFGQGTRLTVV.

This clonotype showed up just a few times. The chain carries TRBV6-2 or TRBV6-3 and TRBJ2-1; 11 nucleotides match TRBD2. The CDR3 consists of 15 residues. Trimming took 6 bases from V and 5 from J; bases not matched to a gene: 6. Germline values: CDR1 MNHEY, CDR2 SVGEGT. For the CDR3, the DNA is TGTGCCAGCAGCCCCACTAGCGGGGGCCACAATGAGCAGTTCTTC. This translates into CASSPTSGGHNEQFF.

The gene calls are TRBV7-2 and TRBJ1-1; TRBD1 is a possible D gene (6 bases). The germline V gene has CDR1 SGHTA and CDR2 FQGNSA. With 5 bases removed from V and 5 bases from J, the gap between germline ends came to 12 bases. CDR3 length: 13 residues. CDR3 in DNA: TGTGCCAGCAGCCACGGAGGGGGGACTGAAGCTTTCTTT. Translated: CASSHGGGTEAFF.

V and J are TRBV5-1 and TRBJ1-1; 7 bases match TRBD1. Germline CDR1 reads SGHRS; CDR2 reads YFSETQ. Trimming took 4 bases from V and 0 from J; bases not matched to a gene: 6. The CDR3 runs to 15 residues. The CDR3 coding sequence is TGCGCCAGCAGCCCATCGACAGGGATGAACACTGAAGCTTTCTTT. Translated, it gives CASSPSTGMNTEAFF.

The table lists this clonotype with a count of one. The chain employs TRBV7-2 and TRBJ1-6; no reliable D call. Deletions cut 7 bases from V and 8 bases from J, with 15 bases between. The CDR3 consists of 14 residues. Germline loops: CDR1 SGHTA, CDR2 FQGNSA. CDR3 DNA sequence: TGTGCCAGCAACCCGGGTACATTTTATTCACCCCTCCACTTT. Protein: CASNPGTFYSPLHF.

J is TRBJ2-7 and V is TRBV20-1; D might be TRBD1 or TRBD2, each matching 5 bases. Trimming took 3 bases from V and 4 from J, leaving 16 bases between them. Germline CDR1 is DFQATT and CDR2 is SNEGSKA (reference sequence). This CDR3 region has 14 residues. Written as DNA, the CDR3 is TGCAGTGCTAGGGAGCCGGGACGGGCATACGAGCAGTACTTC. It translates to CSAREPGRAYEQYF.

This clonotype occurred a few times. The rearrangement uses TRBV28 and TRBJ2-7; no clear D gene. Germline CDR1 reads MDHEN; CDR2 reads SYDVKM. Trimming removed 1 base at V and 0 bases at J, with 16 bases between. The length of the CDR3 is 17 residues. The CDR3 DNA reads as TGTGCCAGCAGTTTATATAGTGGGTCAGGATTCTCCTACGAGCAGTACTTC. This sequence encodes CASSLYSGSGFSYEQYF.

Remarks on this clonotype: Relative to the germline gene, one junction end is altered; a read error may explain this. The rearrangement joins TRBV12-3 or TRBV12-4 to TRBJ2-1; D perhaps matches TRBD1 (6 bases). The CDR3 covers 14 residues. This CDR3 reads CAGSLGRGTGEQFF. The CDR3 bases are TGTGCCGGCAGTTTGGGCAGGGGTACGGGCGAGCAGTTCTTC.

V is TRBV20-1 and J is TRBJ2-5; 9 positions agree with TRBD2. J gave up 11 bases and V 3 bases, and 13 bases lay outside the gene matches. Germline V gene data show CDR1 as DFQATT and CDR2 as SNEGSKA (reference sequence). The CDR3 consists of 14 residues. The CDR3 sequence is CSASRSGRDDEQYF. CDR3 DNA: TGCAGTGCTAGCCGTAGCGGGAGAGACGATGAGCAGTACTTC.

V and J are TRBV5-1 and TRBJ2-5; 8 nucleotides line up with TRBD1. There are 16 residues in the CDR3. Per the germline V gene, CDR1 is SGHRS and CDR2 is YFSETQ. The V gene end was trimmed by 4 bases and the J gene end by 11 bases; junction bases not matched to a gene: 19. CDR3 nucleotides: TGCGCCAGCAGCCCCACAGTAGGGACAGGCCCCAATGAGCAGTACTTC. This gives the protein CASSPTVGTGPNEQYF.

This chain uses TRBV3-1 with TRBJ1-1, with TRBD1 matching 7 bases. Germline V CDR1 and CDR2: LGHDT, YNNKEL (reference sequence). The CDR3 is 14 amino acids. V trimming: 2 bases; J trimming: 3 bases; junction bases outside the gene matches: 3. The CDR3 here is CASSQNRGYTEAFF. For the CDR3, the DNA is TGTGCCAGCAGCCAAAACAGGGGCTACACTGAAGCTTTCTTT.

This sequence joins TRBV7-3 and TRBJ2-7; D remains unclear. Germline lookup yields CDR1 SGHTA and CDR2 FQGTGA. The CDR3 runs 14 residues. Trimming removed 3 bases from V and 7 bases from J, with 16 bases in between. The chain's CDR3 is CASSLEKVSSEQYF. The CDR3 region has the DNA TGTGCCAGCAGCTTGGAAAAGGTGTCCTCTGAGCAGTACTTC. The full variable domain, in which reference TRBV7-3 and TRBJ2-7 provide the parts outside the CDR3, is GAGVSQTPSNKVTEKGKYVELRCDPISGHTALYWYRQSLGQGPEFLIYFQGTGAADDSGLPNDRFFAVRPEGSVSTLKIQRTERGDSAVYLCASSLEKVSSEQYFGPGTRLTVT.